These 5 T cell receptor beta chains came from one sample sequenced in a study of regulatory T cells in long-lasting Graves disease. The authors built TCR beta libraries using iRepertoire HTBI primers and Arm-PCR of CDR3 regions. TCRdb redid the calling of the multiplex PCR reads with MiXCR, one entry per CDR3 protein. The sample lists 440,000 or so distinct CDR3 sequences; more than 13% were seen once. As for time point: newly diagnosed GD, antithyroid drugs for less than 3 months. The TCR library was prepared using RNA isolated from PBMCs. The data also belong to a second study, concerning T cells in Graves' hyperthyroidism and ophthalmopathy.

Sample: peripheral blood mononuclear cells (PBMCs), taken at new diagnosis, from a patient treated with antithyroid drugs. These receptor sequences come from a woman aged 25 to 45 with Graves disease.

The sample holds many counts of this clonotype. The chain couples TRBV28 to TRBJ2-7; D could derive from TRBD1 or TRBD2 (6 bases each). Germline CDR1 MDHEN, CDR2 SYDVKM. Deletions cut 7 bases from V and 7 bases from J, with 14 bases between. The CDR3 has 12 amino acids. The CDR3 DNA sequence: TGTGCCAGCACCCTAGAGGGGGGAGAGCAGTACTTC. Translated: CASTLEGGEQYF. Complete variable domain (other parts from reference TRBV28 and TRBJ2-7): DVKVTQSSRYLVKRTGEKVFLECVQDMDHENMFWYRQDPGLGLRLIYFSYDVKMKEKGDIPEGYSVSREKKERFSLILESASTNQTSMYLCASTLEGGEQYFGPGTRLTVT.

The genes are TRBV3-1 and TRBJ1-6, with 7 bases that match TRBD1. The CDR3 sequence is 15 residues long. After removal of 6 bases from V and 4 bases from J, the junction contained 6 bases not matched to a gene. The germline V gene has CDR1 LGHDT and CDR2 YNNKEL (reference sequence). The chain's CDR3 is CASSPNRGYNSPLHF. The CDR3 nucleotides are TGTGCCAGCAGTCCGAACAGGGGATATAATTCACCCCTCCACTTT. The variable domain in full, with the rest retrieved from reference TRBV3-1 and TRBJ1-6, is DTAVSQTPKYLVTQMGNDKSIKCEQNLGHDTMYWYKQDSKKFLKIMFSYNNKELIINETVPNRFSPKSPDKAHLNLHINSLELGDSAVYFCASSPNRGYNSPLHFGNGTRLTVT.

This clonotype showed up many times. The chain combines TRBV6-5 with TRBJ2-7, with 9 bases fitting TRBD1. The V gene end was trimmed by 3 bases and the J gene end by 2 bases; junction bases not matched to a gene: 2. This CDR3 is 14 amino acids long. CDR1 and CDR2 from the germline V gene are MNHEY and SVGAGI. In nucleotides, the CDR3 is TGTGCCAGCAGTTATGGACAGGGGCCCTACGAGCAGTACTTC. Amino acids: CASSYGQGPYEQYF.

This clonotype has a count of ten or more. The chain links TRBV7-2 to TRBJ2-2, with 9 bases lining up with TRBD2. Looked up from germline, CDR1 is SGHTA and CDR2 is FQGNSA. V lost 2 bases, J lost 5 bases, and 15 bases stayed unmatched. The CDR3 runs to 19 residues. This CDR3 reads CASSLKHGGAGGRTGELFF. CDR3 nucleotides: TGTGCCAGCAGCTTAAAACACGGGGGAGCGGGAGGACGTACCGGGGAGCTGTTTTTT.

This clonotype was detected a few times. The V gene is TRBV6-1, the J gene TRBJ2-5; 7 bases are shared with TRBD1. The V gene end was trimmed by 6 bases and the J gene end by 2 bases; junction bases not matched to a gene: 9. The germline CDR1 and CDR2 sequences are MNHNS and SASEGT. The CDR3 length is 15 residues. CDR3 residues: CASSANRGRQETQYF. CDR3 DNA sequence: TGTGCCAGCAGCGCAAACAGGGGTCGGCAAGAGACCCAGTACTTC.